The 5 T cell receptor beta chains presented below share a single source sample, sequenced in a study of OX40 agonist ivuxolimab in advanced cancers. Produced via immunoSEQ multiplex PCR; TCRdb's table is partial and in-frame only. The sample has 50,000 to 75,000 clones, roughly 90% seen once. Material: CD4+ or CD8+ T cells sorted from blood, obtained in a trial of the OX40 agonist ivuxolimab. The source is an adult with an advanced solid tumor such as melanoma, head and neck, liver or kidney cancer.

This chain joins TRBV27 and TRBJ2-3, with TRBD2 matching over 11 bases. The CDR3 sequence is 14 residues long. Germline V CDR1 and CDR2: MNHEY, SMNVEV (reference sequence). After removal of 3 bases from V and 7 bases from J, the junction contained 3 bases not matched to a gene. DNA for the CDR3: TGTGCCAGCAGTTTTGCTAGCGGGAGGAATACGCAGTATTTT. Encoded protein: CASSFASGRNTQYF.

This clone was counted between two and nine times. J is TRBJ2-7 and V is TRBV13; D perhaps matches TRBD2 (5 bases). Germline V CDR1 and CDR2: PRHDT, FYEKMQ (reference sequence). V lost 0 bases and J lost 2, with 8 bases in between. This CDR3 comprises 14 residues. The CDR3 DNA reads as TGTGCCAGCAGCTTAGGGGGAGTTGCCTACGAGCAGTACTTC. Translation: CASSLGGVAYEQYF.

The chain couples TRBV19 to TRBJ2-7, with D maybe TRBD1 (5 bases). Germline CDR1 is LNHDA and CDR2 is SQIVND (reference sequence). Trimming took off 3 bases at V and 0 bases at J, with 18 bases between the two ends. The CDR3 consists of 17 residues. The CDR3 DNA follows: TGTGCCAGTAGTATCCCCGAGACAGTCCCCCCCTCCTACGAGCAGTACTTC. This codes for CASSIPETVPPSYEQYF.

The chain has TRBV7-2 and TRBJ2-5, with 7 bases that match TRBD2. V dropped 1 base and J dropped 6; count of bases not matched to a gene: 8. CDR3 length equals 15 residues. In germline, CDR1 is SGHTA, CDR2 FQGNSA. CDR3 region: CASSLVKGREKTQYF. The CDR3 nucleotides are TGTGCCAGCAGCTTAGTCAAGGGGAGGGAAAAGACCCAGTACTTC. The entire variable domain, with the rest obtained from reference TRBV7-2 and TRBJ2-5, is as follows: GAGVSQSPSNKVTEKGKDVELRCDPISGHTALYWYRQSLGQGLEFLIYFQGNSAPDKSGLPSDRFSAERTGGSVSTLTIQRTQQEDSAVYLCASSLVKGREKTQYFGPGTRLLVL.

The chain combines TRBV29-1 with TRBJ2-3; D tentatively fits TRBD1 or TRBD2 (5 bases each). V was cut by 3 bases and J by 1 base, with 11 bases left in between. CDR3 length: 14 amino acids. Germline V lookup: CDR1 SQVTM, CDR2 ANQGSEA. Written as DNA, the CDR3 is TGCAGCGTTGACCCAGGGCGGGGCACAGATACGCAGTATTTT. This sequence encodes CSVDPGRGTDTQYF.